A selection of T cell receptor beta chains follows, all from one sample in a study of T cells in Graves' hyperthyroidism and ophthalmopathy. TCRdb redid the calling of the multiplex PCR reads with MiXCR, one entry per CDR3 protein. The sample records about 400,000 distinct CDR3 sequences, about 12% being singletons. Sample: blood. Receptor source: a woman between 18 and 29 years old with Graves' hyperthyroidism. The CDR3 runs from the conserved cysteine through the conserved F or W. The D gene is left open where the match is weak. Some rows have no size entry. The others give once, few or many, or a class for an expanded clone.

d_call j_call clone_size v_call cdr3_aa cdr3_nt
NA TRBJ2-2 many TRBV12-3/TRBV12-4 CASTLSRGNTGELFF TGTGCCAGCACCCTGAGCCGGGGGAACACCGGGGAGCTGTTTTTT
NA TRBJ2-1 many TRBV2 CASSFNRDFTNEQFF TGTGCCAGCAGTTTTAACCGGGACTTTACCAATGAGCAGTTCTTC
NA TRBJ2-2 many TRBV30 CAWSVQNTGELFF TGTGCCTGGAGTGTACAGAACACCGGGGAGCTGTTTTTT
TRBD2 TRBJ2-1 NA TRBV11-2 CAGSQGLAEAYNEQFF TGTGCCGGCAGCCAAGGACTAGCGGAGGCCTACAATGAGCAGTTCTTC
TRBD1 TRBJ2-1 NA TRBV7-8 CASSGRDSFSYNEQFF TGTGCCAGCAGCGGCCGGGACAGTTTTTCCTACAATGAGCAGTTCTTC
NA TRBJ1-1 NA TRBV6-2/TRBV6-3 CASSYGVVLNTEAFF TGTGCCAGCAGTTACGGAGTAGTTTTGAACACTGAAGCTTTCTTT
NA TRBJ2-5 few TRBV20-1 CSVPTSQETQYF TGCAGTGTCCCGACAAGCCAAGAGACCCAGTACTTC
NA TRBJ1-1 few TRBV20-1 CSAWVQVQGVTEAFF TGCAGTGCTTGGGTTCAGGTGCAGGGAGTCACTGAAGCTTTCTTT
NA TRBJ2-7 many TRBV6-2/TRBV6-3 CASARRGVTTYEQYF TGTGCCAGCGCCCGGAGGGGAGTTACCACCTACGAGCAGTACTTC
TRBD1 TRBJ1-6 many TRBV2 CASSSEGTASSPLHF TGTGCCAGCAGCTCAGAGGGGACAGCCAGTTCACCCCTCCACTTT
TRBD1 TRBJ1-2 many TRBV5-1 CASSSGQVVYGYTF TGCGCCAGCAGCTCCGGACAGGTGGTCTATGGCTACACCTTC
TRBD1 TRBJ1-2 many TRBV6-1 CASSYDPLGGGGYTF TGTGCCAGCAGTTATGACCCGTTAGGGGGCGGAGGCTACACCTTC
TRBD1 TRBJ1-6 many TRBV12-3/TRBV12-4 CASSQQTGAKSPLHF TGTGCCAGCAGTCAGCAGACAGGGGCGAAGTCACCCCTCCACTTT
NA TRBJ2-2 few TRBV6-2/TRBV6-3 CASSYVQAPTGELFF TGTGCCAGCAGTTACGTACAGGCGCCCACCGGGGAGCTGTTTTTT
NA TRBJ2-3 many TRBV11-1 CASSLAGLLTDTQYF TGTGCCAGCAGCTTAGCGGGCTTACTCACAGATACGCAGTATTTT
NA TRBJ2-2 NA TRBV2 CASMDGGSGELFF TGTGCCAGCATGGACGGGGGCTCCGGGGAGCTGTTTTTT